Each of the 26 T cell receptor beta chains below was sequenced from the same sample in a study of blood T cell repertoires in COVID-19. Measured with immunoSEQ multiplex PCR; TCRdb has only the in-frame clones, and not every one. This table has about 330,000 clones, more than 85% appearing once. Sequenced sample: PBMCs or T cells enriched from blood (not recorded which). The receptor set was obtained from a woman aged 30 to 39 who had recovered from COVID-19.

The chain links TRBV7-2 to TRBJ1-2; tentatively, D is TRBD1 (5 bases). Trimming stripped 1 base from V and 0 bases from J, with 12 bases between. The CDR3 has 16 amino acids. The germline V gene encodes CDR1 SGHTA and CDR2 FQGNSA. The CDR3 sequence is CASSLDIRGSNYGYTF. As DNA, the CDR3 is TGTGCCAGCAGCTTAGACATAAGGGGATCTAACTATGGCTACACCTTC.

The chain combines TRBV6-1 with TRBJ1-3; no clear D. V was pared by 3 bases and J by 4 bases, with 7 bases between. Germline values: CDR1 MNHNS, CDR2 SASEGT. This CDR3 is 13 amino acids long. CDR3 loop: CASSEWRGNTIYF. The CDR3 DNA reads as TGTGCCAGCAGTGAGTGGAGAGGAAACACCATATATTTT.

This clone showed up just once. J is TRBJ1-4 and V is TRBV11-3; D possibly corresponds to TRBD1 (6 bases). V was shortened by 5 bases and J by 8 bases, with 9 bases between the two germline ends. Germline V gene sequence: CDR1 SGHNT, CDR2 YENEEA. The CDR3 consists of 12 residues. CDR3 sequence reads: CASSTTGEKLFF. Written as DNA, the CDR3 is TGTGCCAGCAGCACTACAGGGGAAAAACTGTTTTTT.

Here the CDR3 DNA reads TGTGCCAGCAGCCAAGGGACGGGGGGGGCCGACGATAGACCTCTTCAAGCAACTAATGAAAAACTGTTTTTT. This codes for CASSQGTGGADDRPLQATNEKLFF. The chain recombines TRBV3-1 (or the pseudogene TRBV3-2) with TRBJ1-4; TRBD1 is a possible D gene (6 bases). Germline V gene data show CDR1 as LGHDT and CDR2 as YNNKEL (reference sequence). Trimming shortened V by 1 base and J by 0 bases, and 33 bases separated the two germline ends. The CDR3 totals 24 residues.

The chain recombines TRBV28 with TRBJ2-3, with 10 bases identical to TRBD2. The CDR3 length is 13 residues. Unmatched junction bases numbered 2, after V lost 5 bases and J lost 6 bases. Germline lookup yields CDR1 MDHEN and CDR2 SYDVKM. In DNA form, the CDR3 reads TGTGCCAGCAGTGCGACTAGCGGGGATACGCAGTATTTT. This encodes CASSATSGDTQYF.

This clone is a singleton in its sample. CDR3 loop: CATSDVSGRGADTQYF. DNA of the CDR3: TGTGCCACCAGTGACGTTAGCGGGAGAGGCGCAGATACGCAGTATTTT. The chain employs TRBV24-1 and TRBJ2-3; TRBD2 aligns across 9 bases. V shed 4 bases, J shed 4 bases, and the junction held 8 bases outside the gene matches. Germline lookup yields CDR1 KGHDR and CDR2 SFDVKD. The CDR3 runs to 16 residues.

The chain couples TRBV2 to TRBJ1-5, with unresolved D. The length of the CDR3 is 15 residues. V lost 4 bases, J lost 0 bases, and 10 bases lay in between. Germline assignment: CDR1 SNHLY and CDR2 FYNNEI. For the CDR3, the DNA is TGTGCCAGCAGTGTCGTGCAGTATAGCAATCAGCCCCAGCATTTT. It is translated as CASSVVQYSNQPQHF.

The chain carries TRBV9 and TRBJ2-1, with 10 bases lining up with TRBD2. This CDR3 is built from 15 residues. Germline CDR1 SGDLS, CDR2 YYNGEE. V lost 3 bases to trimming and J lost 3 bases; unmatched junction nucleotides: 3. CDR3 sequence reads: CASSALAGVYNEQFF. DNA of the CDR3: TGTGCCAGCAGCGCTCTAGCGGGGGTCTACAATGAGCAGTTCTTC.

The count of this clone is one. This sequence joins TRBV24-1 and TRBJ2-7; D remains ambiguous. This CDR3 contains 14 residues. The germline V gene encodes CDR1 KGHDR and CDR2 SFDVKD. V shed 0 bases and J shed 1 base, with 6 bases lying between them. As DNA, the CDR3 is TGTGCCACCAGTGATTTGGCGAATTCCTACGAGCAGTACTTC. Translation gives CATSDLANSYEQYF.

The V gene is TRBV2, the J gene TRBJ2-1; weak D call: TRBD2 (6 bases). CDR1 and CDR2 from the germline V gene are SNHLY and FYNNEI. This CDR3 region has 14 residues. With 4 bases removed from V and 2 bases from J, the gap between germline ends came to 9 bases. CDR3 nucleotide sequence: TGTGCCAGCAGTGGGGACTCTCCCTACAATGAGCAGTTCTTC. Encoded protein: CASSGDSPYNEQFF.

The V gene is TRBV24-1, the J gene TRBJ2-7, with TRBD2 identical over 8 bases. The germline gives CDR1 KGHDR, CDR2 SFDVKD. V lost 5 bases, J lost 0 bases, and 5 bases stayed unmatched. This CDR3 is built from 15 residues. In nucleotides, the CDR3 is TGTGCCACCAGTGGTACCGGGACTAGCTCCTACGAGCAGTACTTC. This translates into CATSGTGTSSYEQYF.

The V gene is TRBV28, the J gene TRBJ1-5; D gene unclear. The CDR3 runs 12 residues. Germline V gene sequence: CDR1 MDHEN, CDR2 SYDVKM. Trimming pared 3 bases from V and 7 bases from J, leaving 7 bases between. DNA of the CDR3: TGTGCCAGCAGTTTCTGGAGGCAGCCCCAGCATTTT. Residues: CASSFWRQPQHF.

The rearrangement joins TRBV27 to TRBJ2-7; no reliable D call. This CDR3 has 12 residues. V lost 4 bases to trimming and J lost 2 bases, with 6 bases between them. Germline CDR1 reads MNHEY; CDR2 reads SMNVEV (reference sequence). The CDR3, as DNA: TGTGCCAGCAGTTCTACAGCCTACGAGCAGTACTTC. Protein: CASSSTAYEQYF.

The chain combines TRBV5-7 with TRBJ2-3; 10 bases align to TRBD1. TRBV5-7 is noted as an ORF with a role that remains uncertain. J lost 1 base, V lost 4 bases, and 6 bases had no gene match. The CDR3 has 16 residues. The CDR3 protein is CASSAGQGGCTDTQYF. The CDR3, as DNA: TGTGCCAGCAGCGCTGGACAGGGGGGTTGCACAGATACGCAGTATTTT.

J is TRBJ1-3 and V is TRBV5-6; D is uncertain. Germline CDR1 and CDR2: SGHDT and YYEEEE. The CDR3 loop spans 16 amino acids. With 2 bases removed from V and 2 bases from J, the gap between germline ends came to 14 bases. CDR3 coding DNA: TGTGCCAGCAGCTTAAATGTTCGGGAGACTGGAAACACCATATATTTT. It codes for CASSLNVRETGNTIYF. The full variable domain, in which reference TRBV5-6 and TRBJ1-3 provide the parts outside the CDR3, is DAGVTQSPTHLIKTRGQQVTLRCSPKSGHDTVSWYQQALGQGPQFIFQYYEEEERQRGNFPDRFSGHQFPNYSSELNVNALLLGDSALYLCASSLNVRETGNTIYFGEGSWLTVV.

V gene TRBV11-2 combines with J gene TRBJ2-1; no firm D call. The CDR3 is made up of 13 amino acids. Trimming cost V 3 bases and J 10 bases, with 13 bases left between them. CDR1 and CDR2 from the germline V gene are SGHAT and FQNNGV. This CDR3 is CASSFSSGREQFF. CDR3 DNA sequence: TGTGCCAGCAGCTTTTCTTCTGGCCGCGAGCAGTTCTTC.

This clone was seen once. J is TRBJ1-1 and V is TRBV7-3; D perhaps matches TRBD1 (6 bases). The germline gives CDR1 SGHTA, CDR2 FQGTGA. The V end lost 5 bases, the J end lost 0 bases, and 13 bases lay between the germline ends. This CDR3 has 15 residues. The CDR3 DNA reads TGTGCCAGCAGCCTGGGGACAATCATGAACACTGAAGCTTTCTTT. It codes for CASSLGTIMNTEAFF.

The V and J genes are TRBV4-2 and TRBJ1-3; D is unclear. The V and J ends lost 0 bases and 1 base respectively, with 7 bases between them. The CDR3 extends over 15 amino acids. Germline CDR1 is LGHNA and CDR2 is YNFKEQ. DNA of the CDR3: TGTGCCAGCAGCCAAGATAGAACGTCTGGAAACACCATATATTTT. It codes for CASSQDRTSGNTIYF.

This chain links TRBV4-3 with TRBJ2-7; 7 bases agree with TRBD1. Germline V CDR1 and CDR2: LGHNA, YSLEER. This CDR3 has 14 amino acids. Losses at the gene ends were 3 bases for V and 3 bases for J; bases not matched to a gene: 5. The CDR3 sequence is CASSHPGQSYEQYF. DNA for the CDR3: TGCGCCAGCAGCCATCCGGGACAGAGCTACGAGCAGTACTTC.

The chain carries TRBV21-1 and TRBJ1-1; TRBD1 reflects the table's D call only, with no check against the DNA. TRBV21-1 is shown as a pseudogene. The CDR3 has 12 amino acids. CDR3 nucleotides: TGTGCCAGCAGCAGGACACCGTCAGAAGCTTTCTTT. As protein: CASSRTPSEAFF.

CDR3 sequence (DNA): TGTGCCAGCAGTCGAACAGGGTTGAGCAATCAGCCCCAGCATTTT. Translating it yields CASSRTGLSNQPQHF. V is TRBV28 and J is TRBJ1-5; D perhaps matches TRBD1 (6 bases). From germline, CDR1 is MDHEN and CDR2 SYDVKM. The CDR3 extends over 15 amino acids. V was pared by 5 bases and J by 1 base, with 12 bases between.

This clone is a singleton in its sample. The chain couples TRBV19 to TRBJ1-5; a possible D gene is TRBD1 (6 bases). Trimming pared 5 bases from V and 0 bases from J, leaving 11 bases between. Germline V gene sequence: CDR1 LNHDA, CDR2 SQIVND (reference sequence). The CDR3 contains 15 residues. For the CDR3, the DNA is TGTGCCAGTAGTCGGACAGTCCTTAGCAATCAGCCCCAGCATTTT. The encoded protein is CASSRTVLSNQPQHF.

The rearrangement joins TRBV28 to TRBJ2-3, with D possibly TRBD2 on 6 matching bases. This CDR3 is built from 13 residues. Trimming cost V 2 bases and J 5 bases, with 8 bases left between them. CDR1 and CDR2 (germline): MDHEN, SYDVKM. The CDR3 reads CASSLRERDTQYF. Written as DNA, the CDR3 is TGTGCCAGCAGTTTACGGGAGAGAGATACGCAGTATTTT.

Of note for this clone: One end of the junction is discordant with germline, which a read error may explain. The sample has other DNA sequences that encode this CDR3 too. The chain employs TRBV5-1 and TRBJ2-7, with D hard to call. Germline V gives CDR1 SGHRS, CDR2 YFSETQ. This CDR3 comprises 14 residues. CDR3 sequence (DNA): TGCGCCAGCAGTTTGGTATCGGGCTCCTACGAGCAGTACTTC. Translating it yields CASSLVSGSYEQYF.

This sequence joins TRBV5-1 and TRBJ2-5; 8 positions match TRBD1. Germline CDR1 reads SGHRS; CDR2 reads YFSETQ. The CDR3 has 13 residues. With V trimmed by 1 base and J by 4 bases, 0 bases remained unmatched. In DNA, the CDR3 is TGCGCCAGCAGCTTGACAGGGGGAGAGACCCAGTACTTC. Amino acid sequence: CASSLTGGETQYF. The entire variable domain, with the rest obtained from reference TRBV5-1 and TRBJ2-5, is as follows: KAGVTQTPRYLIKTRGQQVTLSCSPISGHRSVSWYQQTPGQGLQFLFEYFSETQRNKGNFPGRFSGRQFSNSRSEMNVSTLELGDSALYLCASSLTGGETQYFGPGTRLLVL.

J is TRBJ1-2 and V is TRBV20-1, with 7 nucleotides matching TRBD1. J was trimmed by 0 bases and V by 4 bases; bases with no gene match: 5. This CDR3 comprises 14 residues. From germline, CDR1 is DFQATT and CDR2 SNEGSKA (reference sequence). CDR3 nucleotide sequence: TGCAGTGCTACTGAGGGGGCAGCTAACTATGGCTACACCTTC. Translated, it gives CSATEGAANYGYTF.